The next 21 T cell receptor beta chains were all read from a single sample in a study of T cell changes during pregnancy in multiple sclerosis. Assay used: immunoSEQ multiplex PCR; TCRdb lists only in-frame clones, some missing. The sample shows some 40,000 clones, 90% to 95% of them seen only once. Sequenced here: CD4+ T cells from peripheral blood mononuclear cells, sampled after pregnancy. The receptors stem from a female donor with multiple sclerosis, enrolled in a pregnancy study.

The chain carries TRBV19 and TRBJ1-5; 7 bases match TRBD1. CDR3 length equals 13 residues. Germline V gives CDR1 LNHDA, CDR2 SQIVND (reference sequence). V was pared by 5 bases and J by 7 bases, with 5 bases of the junction left unmatched. CDR3 loop: CASSFEGGQPQHF. The DNA for the CDR3 is TGTGCCAGTAGTTTTGAAGGGGGCCAGCCCCAGCATTTT.

The chain couples TRBV9 to TRBJ1-2; D might be TRBD1 (5 bases). Trimming stripped 0 bases from V and 2 bases from J, with 5 bases between. The CDR3 sequence is 13 residues long. From germline, CDR1 is SGDLS and CDR2 YYNGEE. This CDR3 is CASSVAGNYGYTF. The CDR3 coding sequence is TGTGCCAGCAGCGTAGCAGGGAACTATGGCTACACCTTC.

The chain combines TRBV7-8 with TRBJ2-5; D unclear. Trimming took off 2 bases at V and 0 bases at J, with 7 bases between the two ends. This CDR3 region has 14 residues. Germline CDR1 reads SGHVS; CDR2 reads FQNEAQ. The CDR3 nucleotides are TGTGCCAGCAGCTTAATGCACAACCAAGAGACCCAGTACTTC. It codes for CASSLMHNQETQYF.

The CDR3 DNA sequence: TGTGCCAGCAGCCACCCGGACAGGGTAAATTACGAGCAGTACTTC. Its translation: CASSHPDRVNYEQYF. The chain couples TRBV4-2 to TRBJ2-7, with 8 bases identical to TRBD1. V was pared by 3 bases and J by 4 bases, with 8 bases of the junction left unmatched. This CDR3 has 15 residues. The germline V gene has CDR1 LGHNA and CDR2 YNFKEQ.

This chain joins TRBV5-6 and TRBJ2-2; D perhaps matches TRBD2 (5 bases). Trimming removed 2 bases from V and 5 bases from J, with 13 bases in between. Germline V gene sequence: CDR1 SGHDT, CDR2 YYEEEE. This CDR3 contains 15 residues. CDR3 loop: CASSFTSVYTGELFF. The CDR3 DNA reads TGTGCCAGCAGCTTCACTAGTGTGTATACCGGGGAGCTGTTTTTT. The full variable domain, rest sourced from reference TRBV5-6 and TRBJ2-2, is DAGVTQSPTHLIKTRGQQVTLRCSPKSGHDTVSWYQQALGQGPQFIFQYYEEEERQRGNFPDRFSGHQFPNYSSELNVNALLLGDSALYLCASSFTSVYTGELFFGEGSRLTVL.

The chain uses TRBV5-4 and TRBJ1-2; D is unresolved. Trimming left V 3 bases short and J 7 bases short, with 10 bases between. This CDR3 is built from 12 residues. Germline V gene lookup returns CDR1 SGHNT and CDR2 YYREEE (reference sequence). The CDR3 DNA is TGTGCCAGCAGCTCGGAGCGCAGTGGCTACACCTTC. Protein sequence: CASSSERSGYTF.

Points on this clone: The same CDR3 is also encoded by other DNA sequences in this sample. The V and J genes are TRBV14 and TRBJ2-2; no reliable D call. Germline values: CDR1 SGHDN, CDR2 FVKESK. The CDR3 sequence is 14 residues long. V dropped 2 bases and J dropped 4 bases, with 8 bases sitting between them. CDR3 residues: CASSQIQFTGELFF. DNA of the CDR3: TGTGCCAGCAGCCAAATACAGTTCACCGGGGAGCTGTTTTTT. The complete variable domain, with remaining parts taken from reference TRBV14 and TRBJ2-2, reads EAGVTQFPSHSVIEKGQTVTLRCDPISGHDNLYWYRRVMGKEIKFLLHFVKESKQDESGMPNNRFLAERTGGTYSTLKVQPAELEDSGVYFCASSQIQFTGELFFGEGSRLTVL.

The genes are TRBV7-6 and TRBJ2-1; TRBD1 might be the D (5 bases). The CDR3 is 18 residues long. V lost 5 bases and J lost 3, with 23 bases in between. Germline V lookup: CDR1 SGHVS, CDR2 FNYEAQ. The CDR3 region is CASSPLTGAPRGYNEQFF. DNA of the CDR3: TGTGCCAGCAGCCCGCTAACAGGAGCCCCCCGAGGCTACAATGAGCAGTTCTTC. Supplemented by reference TRBV7-6 and TRBJ2-1, the full variable domain reads GAGVSQSPRYKVTKRGQDVALRCDPISGHVSLYWYRQALGQGPEFLTYFNYEAQQDKSGLPNDRFSAERPEGSISTLTIQRTEQRDSAMYRCASSPLTGAPRGYNEQFFGPGTRLTVL.

V usage is TRBV29-1 and J usage is TRBJ1-1, with TRBD1 matching 7 bases. The germline CDR1 and CDR2 sequences are SQVTM and ANQGSEA. V trimming: 5 bases; J trimming: 4 bases; junction bases outside the gene matches: 13. The CDR3 is made up of 15 amino acids. The CDR3 loop is CSVLGTVDLGTEAFF. Here the CDR3 DNA reads TGCAGCGTTCTGGGGACAGTAGATTTGGGCACTGAAGCTTTCTTT.

The chain combines TRBV4-1 with TRBJ2-7, with 7 nucleotides matching TRBD1. The germline CDR1 and CDR2 sequences are MGHRA and YSYEKL. This CDR3 has 16 amino acids. V lost 2 bases to trimming and J lost 0 bases; unmatched junction nucleotides: 7. The CDR3 is CASSQTTGLSSYEQYF. CDR3 coding DNA: TGCGCCAGCAGCCAAACGACAGGGCTTTCCTCCTACGAGCAGTACTTC.

The J gene is TRBJ2-3, the V gene TRBV30; 8 bases agree with TRBD1. Germline V lookup: CDR1 GTSNPN, CDR2 SVGIG (reference sequence). The CDR3 is 15 residues long. With 2 bases clipped from V and 2 bases from J, the junction kept 6 bases outside the gene matches. The CDR3 protein is CAWSPGQGFTDTQYF. In DNA, the CDR3 is TGTGCCTGGAGTCCAGGACAGGGCTTCACAGATACGCAGTATTTT.

The genes are TRBV6-5 and TRBJ2-7, with D tentatively TRBD2 (6 bases). This CDR3 contains 15 residues. Germline lookup yields CDR1 MNHEY and CDR2 SVGAGI. With 2 bases removed from V and 3 bases from J, the gap between germline ends came to 14 bases. The CDR3 reads CASSYSDSGHYEQYF. The CDR3 DNA reads as TGTGCCAGCAGTTACAGCGACAGCGGGCACTACGAGCAGTACTTC.

V usage is TRBV5-1 and J usage is TRBJ1-1; D is unclear. This CDR3 is 16 amino acids long. Germline V CDR1 and CDR2: SGHRS, YFSETQ. Deletions cut 6 bases from V and 1 base from J, with 19 bases between. The CDR3 loop reads CASNPVAGDKNTEAFF. The CDR3 coding sequence is TGCGCCAGCAACCCTGTGGCAGGTGATAAGAACACTGAAGCTTTCTTT.

This clone was counted a single time. The chain uses TRBV1 and TRBJ2-7; whether TRBD2, the table's D call, matches the DNA was not checked. TRBV1 is annotated as a pseudogene. This CDR3 is built from 17 residues. The CDR3 here is CTSSQDRPTSGGYEQYF. As DNA, the CDR3 is TGCACCAGCAGCCAAGATCGCCCCACTAGCGGGGGCTACGAGCAGTACTTC.

The chain employs TRBV6-1 and TRBJ2-5; 13 bases fit TRBD2. Germline V gene lookup returns CDR1 MNHNS and CDR2 SASEGT. The trim removed 4 bases at V and 4 bases at J, leaving 6 bases unmatched. The CDR3 is 16 amino acids. The CDR3 protein is CASSGLAGGRRETQYF. The CDR3 nucleotides read TGTGCCAGCAGTGGACTAGCGGGGGGCCGGAGAGAGACCCAGTACTTC.

This chain uses TRBV6-4 with TRBJ2-1; a weak D match, TRBD2 (5 bases). Looked up from germline, CDR1 is MRHNA and CDR2 is SNTAGT. Trimming stripped 5 bases from V and 7 bases from J, with 12 bases between. The CDR3 has 13 amino acids. The CDR3 region is CASSPGIQNEQFF. The CDR3 nucleotides are TGTGCCAGCAGTCCCGGGATCCAAAATGAGCAGTTCTTC.

The chain combines TRBV6-6 with TRBJ1-1; D gene uncertain. The V end lost 7 bases, the J end lost 6 bases, and 9 bases lay between the germline ends. Germline V lookup: CDR1 MNHNY, CDR2 SVGAGI (reference sequence). The CDR3 spans 11 residues. The CDR3 reads CASILRSEAFF. CDR3 in DNA: TGTGCCAGCATCCTCCGGTCTGAAGCTTTCTTT.

The sample holds one count of this clone. The chain links TRBV7-8 to TRBJ2-5; D is unresolved. This CDR3 contains 12 residues. The V end was cut by 2 bases, the J end by 5 bases, with 6 bases between. From germline, CDR1 is SGHVS and CDR2 FQNEAQ. The CDR3 DNA reads as TGTGCCAGCAGCTTAACCCGGGAGACCCAGTACTTC. Translated: CASSLTRETQYF. Full variable domain (rest looked up from reference TRBV7-8 and TRBJ2-5): GAGVSQSPRYKVAKRGQDVALRCDPISGHVSLFWYQQALGQGPEFLTYFQNEAQLDKSGLPSDRFFAERPEGSVSTLKIQRTQQEDSAVYLCASSLTRETQYFGPGTRLLVL.

The chain employs TRBV5-5 and TRBJ2-2, with TRBD1 matching 9 bases. This CDR3 has 18 amino acids. In germline, CDR1 is SGHKS, CDR2 YYEKEE (reference sequence). Trimming took 4 bases from V and 9 from J; bases not matched to a gene: 19. The CDR3 reads CASSPGTGSPTVAWELFF. CDR3 sequence (DNA): TGTGCCAGCAGCCCCGGGACAGGGTCGCCCACGGTGGCTTGGGAGCTGTTTTTT.

This clone was counted a few times. The chain employs TRBV2 and TRBJ2-3, with D hard to call. Between the trimmed V and J ends, which lost 6 bases and 0 bases, there was a span of 10 bases. This CDR3 has 14 residues. Per germline, CDR1 SNHLY and CDR2 FYNNEI. The CDR3: CASRAQPSTDTQYF. In DNA, the CDR3 is TGTGCCAGCAGGGCACAGCCTAGCACAGATACGCAGTATTTT.

This sequence joins TRBV15 and TRBJ1-2, with D tentatively TRBD1 (6 bases). Germline CDR1 LNHNV, CDR2 YYDKDF (reference sequence). Deletions cut 0 bases from V and 2 bases from J, with 19 bases between. The CDR3 is made up of 18 amino acids. The CDR3 DNA reads as TGTGCCACCAGCAGAGATTCTGAGGACAGATTCTTCAACTATGGCTACACCTTC. Translating gives CATSRDSEDRFFNYGYTF.